The clone carrying this TCR delta chain was counted between two and nine times. This entry belongs to a study of gamma-delta T cells after stem cell transplantation. TCRdb re-called the RT-PCR reads through CATT. In the table there are about 1,300 delta-chain clones, approximately 2% of which are singletons. Germline V gene data show CDR1 as GEAIGNYY and CDR2 as EKD. V dropped 1 base and J dropped 3 bases, with 14 bases sitting between them. CDR3 size: 15 residues. This TCR derives from a human donor. It is not recorded whose cells these are; they may come from a transplant donor. The chain recombines TRDV2 with TRDJ1; D is undetermined. Sequenced sample: gamma-delta T cells. The CDR3 loop is CACDTVGDSSDKLIF. The CDR3 nucleotides are TGTGCCTGTGACACGGTAGGAGACTCCTCCGATAAACTCATCTTT.